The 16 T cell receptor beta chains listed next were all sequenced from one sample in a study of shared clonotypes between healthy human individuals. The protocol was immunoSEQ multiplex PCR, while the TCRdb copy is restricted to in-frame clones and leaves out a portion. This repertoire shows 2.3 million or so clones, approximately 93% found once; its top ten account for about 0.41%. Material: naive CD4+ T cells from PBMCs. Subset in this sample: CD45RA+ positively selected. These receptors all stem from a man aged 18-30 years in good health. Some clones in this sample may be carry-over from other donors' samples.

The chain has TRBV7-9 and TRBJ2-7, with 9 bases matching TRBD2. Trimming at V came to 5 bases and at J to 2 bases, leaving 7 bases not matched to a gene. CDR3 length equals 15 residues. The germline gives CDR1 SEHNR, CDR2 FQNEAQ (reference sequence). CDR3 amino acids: CASSPGASGTYEQYF. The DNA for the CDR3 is TGTGCCAGCAGCCCCGGAGCTAGCGGGACCTACGAGCAGTACTTC.

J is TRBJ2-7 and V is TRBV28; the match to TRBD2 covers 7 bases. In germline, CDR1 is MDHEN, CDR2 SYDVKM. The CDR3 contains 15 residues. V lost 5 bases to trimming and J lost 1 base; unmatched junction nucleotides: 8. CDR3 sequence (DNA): TGTGCCAGCAGTCCCAGCGGGGAGGGGTCCTACGAGCAGTACTTC. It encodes CASSPSGEGSYEQYF. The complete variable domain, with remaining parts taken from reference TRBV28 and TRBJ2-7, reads DVKVTQSSRYLVKRTGEKVFLECVQDMDHENMFWYRQDPGLGLRLIYFSYDVKMKEKGDIPEGYSVSREKKERFSLILESASTNQTSMYLCASSPSGEGSYEQYFGPGTRLTVT.

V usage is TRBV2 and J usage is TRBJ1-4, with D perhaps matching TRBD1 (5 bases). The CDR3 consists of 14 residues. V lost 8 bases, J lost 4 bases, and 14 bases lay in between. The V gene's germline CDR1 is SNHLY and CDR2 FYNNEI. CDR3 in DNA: TGTGCCAGCTCTCCGGGACGGCATAATGAAAAACTGTTTTTT. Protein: CASSPGRHNEKLFF. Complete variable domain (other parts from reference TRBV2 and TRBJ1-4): EPEVTQTPSHQVTQMGQEVILRCVPISNHLYFYWYRQILGQKVEFLVSFYNNEISEKSEIFDDQFSVERPDGSNFTLKIRSTKLEDSAMYFCASSPGRHNEKLFFGSGTQLSVL.

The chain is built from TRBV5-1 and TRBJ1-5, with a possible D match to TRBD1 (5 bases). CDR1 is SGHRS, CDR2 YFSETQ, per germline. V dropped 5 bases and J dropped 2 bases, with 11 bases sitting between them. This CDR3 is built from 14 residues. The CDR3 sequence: CASSNGAGNQPQHF. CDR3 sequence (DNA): TGCGCCAGCAGTAACGGGGCTGGCAATCAGCCCCAGCATTTT.

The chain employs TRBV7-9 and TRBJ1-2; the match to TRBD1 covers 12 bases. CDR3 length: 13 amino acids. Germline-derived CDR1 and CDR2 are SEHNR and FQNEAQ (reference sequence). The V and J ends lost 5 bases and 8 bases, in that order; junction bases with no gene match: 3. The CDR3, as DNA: TGTGCCAGCAGCACCGGGACAGGGGGCGGCTACACCTTC. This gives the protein CASSTGTGGGYTF.

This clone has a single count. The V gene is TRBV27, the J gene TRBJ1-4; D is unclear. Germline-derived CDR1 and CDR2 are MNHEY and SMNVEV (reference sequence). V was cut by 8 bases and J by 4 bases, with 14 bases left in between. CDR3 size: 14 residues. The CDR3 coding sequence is TGTGCCAGCGGGCTGGGAGACCTTAATGAAAAACTGTTTTTT. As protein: CASGLGDLNEKLFF. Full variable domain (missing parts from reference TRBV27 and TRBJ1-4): EAQVTQNPRYLITVTGKKLTVTCSQNMNHEYMSWYRQDPGLGLRQIYYSMNVEVTDKGDVPEGYKVSRKEKRNFPLILESPSPNQTSLYFCASGLGDLNEKLFFGSGTQLSVL.

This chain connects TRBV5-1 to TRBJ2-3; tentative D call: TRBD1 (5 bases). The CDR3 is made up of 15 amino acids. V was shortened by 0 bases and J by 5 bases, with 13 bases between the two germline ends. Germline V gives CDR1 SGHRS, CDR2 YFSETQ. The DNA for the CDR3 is TGCGCCAGCAGCTTGGGTTTTAGGGGCGGAGATACGCAGTATTTT. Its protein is CASSLGFRGGDTQYF. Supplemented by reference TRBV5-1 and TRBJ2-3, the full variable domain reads KAGVTQTPRYLIKTRGQQVTLSCSPISGHRSVSWYQQTPGQGLQFLFEYFSETQRNKGNFPGRFSGRQFSNSRSEMNVSTLELGDSALYLCASSLGFRGGDTQYFGPGTRLTVL.

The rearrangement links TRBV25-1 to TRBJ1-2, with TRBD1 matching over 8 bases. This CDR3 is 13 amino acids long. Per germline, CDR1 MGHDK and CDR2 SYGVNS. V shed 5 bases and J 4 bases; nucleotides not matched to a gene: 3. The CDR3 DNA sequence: TGTGCCAGCAGTCGGGACAGGACCTATGGCTACACCTTC. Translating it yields CASSRDRTYGYTF.

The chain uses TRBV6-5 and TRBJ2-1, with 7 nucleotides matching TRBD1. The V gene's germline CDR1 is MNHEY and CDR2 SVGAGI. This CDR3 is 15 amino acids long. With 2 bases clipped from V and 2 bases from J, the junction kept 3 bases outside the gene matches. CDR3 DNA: TGTGCCAGCAGTTACAAGGGGGCGACCTACAATGAGCAGTTCTTC. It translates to CASSYKGATYNEQFF.

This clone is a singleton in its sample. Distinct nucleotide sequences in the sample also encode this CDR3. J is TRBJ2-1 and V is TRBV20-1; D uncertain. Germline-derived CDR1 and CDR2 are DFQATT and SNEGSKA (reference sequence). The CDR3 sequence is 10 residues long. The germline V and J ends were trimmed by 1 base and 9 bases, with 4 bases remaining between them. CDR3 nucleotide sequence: TGCAGTGCTAGAGTGGGTGAGCAGTTCTTC. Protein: CSARVGEQFF.

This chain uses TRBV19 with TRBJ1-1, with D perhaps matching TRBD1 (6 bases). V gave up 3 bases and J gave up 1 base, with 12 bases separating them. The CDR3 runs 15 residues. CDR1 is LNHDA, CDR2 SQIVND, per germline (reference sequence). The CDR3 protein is CASSMGNRANTEAFF. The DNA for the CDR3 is TGTGCCAGTAGTATGGGAAACAGGGCGAACACTGAAGCTTTCTTT.

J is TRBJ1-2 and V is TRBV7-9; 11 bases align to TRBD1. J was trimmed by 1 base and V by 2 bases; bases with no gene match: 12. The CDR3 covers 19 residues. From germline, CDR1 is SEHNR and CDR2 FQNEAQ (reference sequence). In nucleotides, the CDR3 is TGTGCCAGCAGCTTAACCCGGACGTGGGACAGGGGGAGTAACTATGGCTACACCTTC. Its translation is CASSLTRTWDRGSNYGYTF.

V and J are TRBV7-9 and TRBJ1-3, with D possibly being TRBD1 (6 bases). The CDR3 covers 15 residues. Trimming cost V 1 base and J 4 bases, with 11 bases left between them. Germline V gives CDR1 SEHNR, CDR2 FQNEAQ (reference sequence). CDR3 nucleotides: TGTGCCAGCAGCTTAGGTCCGACAGGCGGAAACACCATATATTTT. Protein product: CASSLGPTGGNTIYF.

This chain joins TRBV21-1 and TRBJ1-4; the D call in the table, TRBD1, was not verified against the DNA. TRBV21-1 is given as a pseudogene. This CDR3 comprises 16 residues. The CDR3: CASSKAGTGENEKLFF. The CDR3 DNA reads TGTGCCAGCAGCAAAGCGGGCACAGGGGAGAATGAAAAACTGTTTTTT.

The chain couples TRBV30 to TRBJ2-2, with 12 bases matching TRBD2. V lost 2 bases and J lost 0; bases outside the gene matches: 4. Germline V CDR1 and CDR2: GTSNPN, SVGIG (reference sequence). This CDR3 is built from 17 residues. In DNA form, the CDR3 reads TGTGCCTGGAGTCCACCTAGCGGGAGGGCGAACACCGGGGAGCTGTTTTTT. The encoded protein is CAWSPPSGRANTGELFF. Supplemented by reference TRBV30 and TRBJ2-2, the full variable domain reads SQTIHQWPATLVQPVGSPLSLECTVEGTSNPNLYWYRQAAGRGLQLLFYSVGIGQISSEVPQNLSASRPQDRQFILSSKKLLLSDSGFYLCAWSPPSGRANTGELFFGEGSRLTVL.

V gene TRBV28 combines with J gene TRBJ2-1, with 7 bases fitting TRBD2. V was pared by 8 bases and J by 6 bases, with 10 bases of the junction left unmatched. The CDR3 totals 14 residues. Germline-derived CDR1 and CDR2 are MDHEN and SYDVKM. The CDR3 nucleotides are TGTGCCAGCCACCGGCGGGAGAGGTTCAATGAGCAGTTCTTC. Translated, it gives CASHRRERFNEQFF.